This is a list of T cell receptor beta chains from one sample in a study of Graves' ophthalmopathy and Graves' hyperthyroidism. A single record per CDR3 protein comes from TCRdb applying MiXCR to the multiplex PCR reads. The sample has over a million distinct CDR3 sequences, about two fifths seen once. The sample was peripheral blood or thyroid tissue (not recorded which). The receptors derive from an adult man with Graves' hyperthyroidism. The conserved cysteine and the conserved F or W are not part of the CDR3 here. D genes are given only for firm matches.

V gene	D gene	CDR3 protein
TRBV4-1	NA	ASSQDMEYEQY
TRBV4-2	TRBD1	ASRTGDLAGELF
TRBV20-1	TRBD2	SARDSGSETQY
TRBV3-1	NA	ASSQVGSGRGETQY
TRBV15	NA	ATSRPARDGYT
TRBV19	NA	ATAGGTEAF
TRBV7-9	TRBD2	ASSQDAGGRASYEQY
TRBV4-3	NA	ASSQDTAGLNYGYT
TRBV6-5	NA	ASSKTDSRATNEKLF
TRBV19	TRBD1	ASSPPGGLGNQPQH
TRBV20-1	TRBD2	SARDRTSGGFAQY
TRBV29-1	NA	SVEDRNEQF
TRBV5-6	NA	ASSFTGTLHTYEQY
TRBV10-3	NA	AISEAQSSYEQY
TRBV6-5	TRBD1	ASSKLDRAREKLF
TRBV19	TRBD1	ATRTGRNQPQH
TRBV7-8	TRBD2	ASRPGLAGDNEQY
TRBV30	NA	AWSTGDGNTIY
TRBV6-5	NA	ASKKENTEAF
TRBV19	NA	ASSINQGEQY
TRBV11-2	NA	ASRRWDNEQY
TRBV7-9	TRBD1	ASSLQGSGKTQY
TRBV14	NA	ASSDFRVREKLF
TRBV25-1	TRBD2	ASSEFVEELTSGRAGSETQY
TRBV20-1	NA	SAASYYGYT
TRBV4-2	TRBD1	ASSHRRRTGGVTGANVLT
TRBV29-1	NA	SVSFLGDPYEQY
TRBV19	NA	ASSIRRGYSEAF
TRBV19	TRBD2	ASSSPGGSIKQY
TRBV10-3	NA	AISESFGETQY
TRBV10-3	TRBD1	AISPGQVQETQY
TRBV29-1	NA	SVESGKSYEQY
TRBV10-3	NA	AISGEDRSQETQY
TRBV7-9	NA	ASSDSNRQAEQY
TRBV10-2	TRBD1	ASSDSGTGYSEQY
TRBV19	NA	ASAKQGLTAHEQY
TRBV5-5	TRBD1	ASSSDRTGTSPLH
TRBV5-1	NA	ASSLGTVNSGNTIY
TRBV6-5	TRBD1	ASSDDRGLVGELF
TRBV7-6	TRBD1	ASILGQGAETQY
TRBV20-1	NA	SARDPGS
TRBV7-8	TRBD1	ASRSGTGVPSYGYT
TRBV20-1	TRBD2	SAGGGDIYEQY
TRBV10-3	NA	AIRAGAGGF
TRBV7-2	NA	ASSLEAAPLH
TRBV7-9	NA	ASSPEADQPQH
TRBV2	TRBD1	ASSRDRPETQY